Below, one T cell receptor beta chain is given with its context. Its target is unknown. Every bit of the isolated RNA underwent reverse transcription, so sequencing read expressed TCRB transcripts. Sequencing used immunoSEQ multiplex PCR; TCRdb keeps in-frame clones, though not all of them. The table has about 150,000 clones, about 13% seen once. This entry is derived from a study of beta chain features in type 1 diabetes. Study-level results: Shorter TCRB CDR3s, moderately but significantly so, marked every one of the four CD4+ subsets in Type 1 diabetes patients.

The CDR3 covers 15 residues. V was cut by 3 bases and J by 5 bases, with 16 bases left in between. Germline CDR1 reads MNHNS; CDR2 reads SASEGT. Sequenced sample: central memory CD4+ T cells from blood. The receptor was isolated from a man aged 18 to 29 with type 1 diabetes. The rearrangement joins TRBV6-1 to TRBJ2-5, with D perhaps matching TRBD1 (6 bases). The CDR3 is CASSESRGTWETQYF. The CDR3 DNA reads TGTGCCAGCAGTGAGAGCAGGGGCACTTGGGAGACCCAGTACTTC.